The 28 T cell receptor beta chains below were found in one sample sequenced in a study of control samples from healthy donors and cancer patients. TCRdb's table, derived via immunoSEQ multiplex PCR, lists solely in-frame clones and lacks some. The sample consists of about 98,000 clones, 79% of them appearing once. Sequencing was carried out using blood. The receptors come from a woman aged 30 to 39 in good health.

This clone was counted between two and nine times. The rearrangement uses TRBV4-2 and TRBJ2-4; 7 nucleotides match TRBD1. The CDR3 extends over 16 amino acids. Germline CDR1 reads LGHNA; CDR2 reads YNFKEQ. V dropped 4 bases and J dropped 3; count of bases not matched to a gene: 9. The CDR3 loop reads CASSPRAQGDKNIQYF. In nucleotides, the CDR3 is TGTGCCAGCAGCCCCCGGGCCCAGGGGGACAAAAACATTCAGTACTTC.

The chain joins TRBV11-3 to TRBJ2-5; 7 nucleotides line up with TRBD1. CDR1 and CDR2 from the germline V gene are SGHNT and YENEEA. This CDR3 has 15 residues. The V segment lost 5 bases and the J segment 3 bases; nucleotides outside the gene matches: 9. The CDR3 protein is CASSPGPGQEETQYF. The DNA of the CDR3 is TGTGCCAGCAGCCCCGGGCCCGGACAGGAAGAGACCCAGTACTTC.

This clone was picked up a small number of times. The rearrangement joins TRBV9 to TRBJ1-2; D call uncertain. V lost 0 bases to trimming and J lost 2 bases, with 5 bases between them. Germline V gives CDR1 SGDLS, CDR2 YYNGEE. The CDR3 totals 13 residues. Here the CDR3 DNA reads TGTGCCAGCAGCGTAGACTTCAACTATGGCTACACCTTC. Its protein product is CASSVDFNYGYTF.

This clone came up once. J is TRBJ1-5 and V is TRBV19; 7 nucleotides match TRBD1. The germline gives CDR1 LNHDA, CDR2 SQIVND (reference sequence). The ends lost 6 bases at V and 3 bases at J; junction bases unmatched: 5. This CDR3 region has 14 residues. This CDR3 reads CASSGQAFNQPQHF. In DNA form, the CDR3 reads TGTGCCAGTAGCGGACAGGCCTTCAATCAGCCCCAGCATTTT. The variable domain in full, with the rest retrieved from reference TRBV19 and TRBJ1-5, is DGGITQSPKYLFRKEGQNVTLSCEQNLNHDAMYWYRQDPGQGLRLIYYSQIVNDFQKGDIAEGYSVSREKKESFPLTVTSAQKNPTAFYLCASSGQAFNQPQHFGDGTRLSIL.

The chain combines TRBV11-2 with TRBJ2-5; D may match TRBD1 or TRBD2 (5 bases each). The length of the CDR3 is 14 residues. CDR1 and CDR2 from the germline V gene are SGHAT and FQNNGV. V gave up 2 bases and J gave up 5 bases, with 12 bases separating them. CDR3 DNA: TGTGCCAGCAGCTTAACCGGGGCCTTGGAGACCCAGTACTTC. Translation gives CASSLTGALETQYF.

This clone was observed once. The rearrangement uses TRBV10-3 and TRBJ1-2; D gene unclear. Trimming pared 0 bases from V and 4 bases from J, leaving 3 bases between. The CDR3 totals 12 residues. Germline V gives CDR1 ENHRY, CDR2 SYGVKD. Written as DNA, the CDR3 is TGTGCCATCAGTGAGTCCGCCTATGGCTACACCTTC. Translated: CAISESAYGYTF.

V and J are TRBV5-4 and TRBJ2-6; possible D gene TRBD2, 6 bases. The CDR3 length is 16 residues. The V end lost 0 bases, the J end lost 2 bases, and 9 bases lay between the germline ends. Germline V lookup: CDR1 SGHNT, CDR2 YYREEE (reference sequence). The CDR3 loop is CASSLGAGPGANVLTF. CDR3 DNA: TGTGCCAGCAGCTTGGGGGCGGGGCCTGGGGCCAACGTCCTGACTTTC.

The V gene is TRBV4-1, the J gene TRBJ2-5; either TRBD1 or TRBD2 may supply D (5 bases each). Germline assignment: CDR1 MGHRA and CDR2 YSYEKL. V gave up 1 base and J gave up 3 bases, with 9 bases separating them. The CDR3 covers 14 residues. The CDR3 coding sequence is TGCGCCAGCAGCCAAGGGGGACCAGAAGAGACCCAGTACTTC. As protein: CASSQGGPEETQYF.

The chain combines TRBV19 with TRBJ1-1; no clear D. Germline V gene sequence: CDR1 LNHDA, CDR2 SQIVND (reference sequence). With 3 bases removed from V and 1 base from J, the gap between germline ends came to 9 bases. CDR3 length: 14 residues. The CDR3 sequence: CASSIGVANTEAFF. In DNA form, the CDR3 reads TGTGCCAGTAGTATCGGAGTCGCGAACACTGAAGCTTTCTTT.

V is TRBV18 and J is TRBJ2-2, with D tentatively TRBD1 or TRBD2 (7 bases each). Trimming shortened V by 1 base and J by 6 bases, and 12 bases separated the two germline ends. Per the germline V gene, CDR1 is KGHSH and CDR2 is LQKENI. The CDR3 is 15 amino acids. CDR3 sequence: CASSPLGGGAGELFF. CDR3 nucleotides: TGTGCCAGCTCACCACTGGGAGGGGGCGCCGGGGAGCTGTTTTTT.

This clone was seen many times. The chain carries TRBV19 and TRBJ2-6; no clear D. From germline, CDR1 is LNHDA and CDR2 SQIVND (reference sequence). V lost 1 base and J lost 0, with 7 bases in between. The CDR3 has 16 residues. CDR3 loop: CASSIASPSGANVLTF. CDR3 nucleotides: TGTGCCAGTAGTATAGCTTCCCCCTCTGGGGCCAACGTCCTGACTTTC.

The chain links TRBV5-8 to TRBJ1-5; D is undetermined. CDR1 is SGHTS, CDR2 YDEGEE, per germline. CDR3 length: 14 residues. V shed 0 bases and J shed 4 bases, with 8 bases lying between them. CDR3 amino acids: CASSLELPNQPQHF. CDR3 in DNA: TGTGCCAGCAGCTTGGAATTACCTAATCAGCCCCAGCATTTT.

The rearrangement uses TRBV7-8 and TRBJ2-1; D gene uncertain. The germline V and J ends were trimmed by 5 bases and 7 bases, with 12 bases remaining between them. The CDR3 has 13 residues. Germline V gene sequence: CDR1 SGHVS, CDR2 FQNEAQ. CDR3 sequence (DNA): TGTGCCAGCAGCGTGATCGCGGAGAATGAGCAGTTCTTC. Translation gives CASSVIAENEQFF.

The genes are TRBV27 and TRBJ2-3; 7 nucleotides align to TRBD1. J gave up 2 bases and V 4 bases, and 6 bases lay outside the gene matches. The germline CDR1 and CDR2 sequences are MNHEY and SMNVEV (reference sequence). This CDR3 has 15 amino acids. CDR3 in DNA: TGTGCCAGCAGTTCACAGGACAGGTTCACAGATACGCAGTATTTT. As protein: CASSSQDRFTDTQYF.

The gene calls are TRBV19 and TRBJ2-7; 9 bases are a match to TRBD1. The germline CDR1 and CDR2 sequences are LNHDA and SQIVND (reference sequence). With 3 bases clipped from V and 4 bases from J, the junction kept 4 bases outside the gene matches. This CDR3 contains 14 residues. The CDR3 bases are TGTGCCAGTAGTATGACCGGGACAGGGTACGAGCAGTACTTC. Amino acids: CASSMTGTGYEQYF. The whole variable domain, remainder taken from reference TRBV19 and TRBJ2-7, is DGGITQSPKYLFRKEGQNVTLSCEQNLNHDAMYWYRQDPGQGLRLIYYSQIVNDFQKGDIAEGYSVSREKKESFPLTVTSAQKNPTAFYLCASSMTGTGYEQYFGPGTRLTVT.

In its sample, this clone was seen once. The rearrangement uses TRBV6-1 and TRBJ1-6; a possible D gene is TRBD1 (6 bases). V lost 2 bases and J lost 11, with 19 bases in between. Germline V CDR1 and CDR2: MNHNS, SASEGT. CDR3 length equals 16 residues. The CDR3 DNA reads as TGTGCCAGCAGTGAAAATCCGACAGGCCTGGGCGCACCCCTCCACTTT. Encoded protein: CASSENPTGLGAPLHF.

The rearrangement links TRBV4-3 to TRBJ2-1, with TRBD2 as a possible D gene (6 bases). Germline V gene sequence: CDR1 LGHNA, CDR2 YSLEER. The CDR3 runs to 13 residues. V shed 0 bases and J shed 10 bases, with 10 bases lying between them. CDR3: CASSQDGGREQFF. CDR3 bases: TGCGCCAGCAGCCAAGATGGGGGGAGGGAGCAGTTCTTC.

The genes are TRBV24-1 and TRBJ1-2; no clear D gene. The CDR3 consists of 15 residues. Germline CDR1 reads KGHDR; CDR2 reads SFDVKD. V shed 1 base and J shed 8 bases, with 16 bases lying between them. CDR3: CATSDLVEALYGYTF. In nucleotides, the CDR3 is TGTGCCACCAGTGATTTAGTGGAGGCCCTATACGGCTACACCTTC.

The genes are TRBV19 and TRBJ2-6; the match to TRBD1 covers 8 bases. The J segment lost 2 bases and the V segment lost 3 bases, leaving 6 bases of the junction unmatched. The length of the CDR3 is 17 residues. The germline gives CDR1 LNHDA, CDR2 SQIVND (reference sequence). CDR3 DNA: TGTGCCAGTAGTATCCCTGACAGGGGCGCTGGGGCCAACGTCCTGACTTTC. Translated: CASSIPDRGAGANVLTF.

The rearrangement uses TRBV5-1 and TRBJ2-2, with 12 bases identical to TRBD2. Unmatched junction bases numbered 9, after V lost 4 bases and J lost 8 bases. Germline loops: CDR1 SGHRS, CDR2 YFSETQ. The CDR3 length is 16 residues. CDR3 protein: CASSHRTTSGGGELFF. The CDR3 region has the DNA TGCGCCAGCAGCCACAGGACGACTAGCGGGGGAGGGGAGCTGTTTTTT.

This chain connects TRBV2 to TRBJ2-7, with 9 nucleotides matching TRBD1. Germline loops: CDR1 SNHLY, CDR2 FYNNEI. With 5 bases clipped from V and 6 bases from J, the junction kept 8 bases outside the gene matches. CDR3 length: 14 amino acids. In DNA form, the CDR3 reads TGTGCCAGCAGTTCGACAGGGGGATTTGCCGAGCAGTACTTC. Protein product: CASSSTGGFAEQYF.

The chain joins TRBV27 to TRBJ2-7; possible D gene TRBD2, 5 bases. Germline V gene lookup returns CDR1 MNHEY and CDR2 SMNVEV (reference sequence). The ends were cut back, 5 bases at V and 0 bases at J, with 11 bases in the middle. CDR3 length equals 14 residues. The chain's CDR3 is CASSRAGISYEQYF. In DNA, the CDR3 is TGTGCCAGCAGTCGGGCCGGGATCTCCTACGAGCAGTACTTC.

V usage is TRBV28 and J usage is TRBJ2-7; 9 bases match TRBD1. V dropped 5 bases and J dropped 3; count of bases not matched to a gene: 8. CDR3 length: 15 amino acids. From germline, CDR1 is MDHEN and CDR2 SYDVKM. Written as DNA, the CDR3 is TGTGCCAGCAGTGCCTCGACAGGGGGGGGCTACGAGCAGTACTTC. Protein sequence: CASSASTGGGYEQYF.

The CDR3 coding sequence is TGCGCCAGCAGCTTGGCCGACTCCCCCATGACGGAGAGCTATGGCTACACCTTC. It yields the protein CASSLADSPMTESYGYTF. The chain employs TRBV5-1 and TRBJ1-2; D call uncertain. This CDR3 contains 18 residues. V lost 0 bases and J lost 4, with 22 bases in between. In germline, CDR1 is SGHRS, CDR2 YFSETQ.

The chain uses TRBV7-6 and TRBJ2-7; 14 positions agree with TRBD2. Germline assignment: CDR1 SGHVS and CDR2 FNYEAQ. V was pared by 1 base and J by 5 bases, with 7 bases of the junction left unmatched. This CDR3 has 17 residues. CDR3 sequence: CASSLGIQGLAGDEQYF. The DNA of the CDR3 is TGTGCCAGCAGCTTAGGGATTCAGGGACTAGCGGGGGACGAGCAGTACTTC.

The V gene is TRBV10-3, the J gene TRBJ2-1; TRBD1 might be the D (6 bases). The germline V and J ends were trimmed by 4 bases and 3 bases, with 10 bases remaining between them. The CDR3 extends over 14 amino acids. The germline V gene encodes CDR1 ENHRY and CDR2 SYGVKD. The CDR3 region is CAISGQGNYNEQFF. In DNA, the CDR3 is TGTGCCATCAGTGGTCAGGGGAACTACAATGAGCAGTTCTTC.

This clone was seen only a few times. The rearrangement links TRBV12-5 to TRBJ1-1; a weak D match, TRBD1 (5 bases). V was pared by 0 bases and J by 6 bases, with 26 bases between. The CDR3 loop spans 19 amino acids. Germline loops: CDR1 LGHNT, CDR2 FRNRAP. The CDR3 bases are TGTGCTAGTGGTTTGGTGGCGTCAGTACAAAGGACATCCCTCCCTGAAGCTTTCTTT. This encodes CASGLVASVQRTSLPEAFF.

The chain is built from TRBV5-1 and TRBJ1-2; no clear D. This CDR3 has 13 residues. V was pared by 4 bases and J by 0 bases, with 7 bases between. Germline CDR1 SGHRS, CDR2 YFSETQ. CDR3 coding DNA: TGCGCCAGCAGCGCGGGGACTAACTATGGCTACACCTTC. Its translation is CASSAGTNYGYTF. Looking up the rest from reference TRBV5-1 and TRBJ1-2 gives the full variable domain: KAGVTQTPRYLIKTRGQQVTLSCSPISGHRSVSWYQQTPGQGLQFLFEYFSETQRNKGNFPGRFSGRQFSNSRSEMNVSTLELGDSALYLCASSAGTNYGYTFGSGTRLTVV.